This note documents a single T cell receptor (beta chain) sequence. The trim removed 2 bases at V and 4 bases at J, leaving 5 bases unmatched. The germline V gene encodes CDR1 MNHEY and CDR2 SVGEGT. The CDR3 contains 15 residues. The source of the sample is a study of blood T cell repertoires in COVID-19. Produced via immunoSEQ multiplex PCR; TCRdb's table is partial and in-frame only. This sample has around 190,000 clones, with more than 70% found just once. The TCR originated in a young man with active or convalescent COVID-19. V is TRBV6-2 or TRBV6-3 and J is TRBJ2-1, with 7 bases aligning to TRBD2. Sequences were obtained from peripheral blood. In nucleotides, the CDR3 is TGTGCCAGCAGTTACAGACTAGCAGATTACAATGAGCAGTTCTTC. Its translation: CASSYRLADYNEQFF.